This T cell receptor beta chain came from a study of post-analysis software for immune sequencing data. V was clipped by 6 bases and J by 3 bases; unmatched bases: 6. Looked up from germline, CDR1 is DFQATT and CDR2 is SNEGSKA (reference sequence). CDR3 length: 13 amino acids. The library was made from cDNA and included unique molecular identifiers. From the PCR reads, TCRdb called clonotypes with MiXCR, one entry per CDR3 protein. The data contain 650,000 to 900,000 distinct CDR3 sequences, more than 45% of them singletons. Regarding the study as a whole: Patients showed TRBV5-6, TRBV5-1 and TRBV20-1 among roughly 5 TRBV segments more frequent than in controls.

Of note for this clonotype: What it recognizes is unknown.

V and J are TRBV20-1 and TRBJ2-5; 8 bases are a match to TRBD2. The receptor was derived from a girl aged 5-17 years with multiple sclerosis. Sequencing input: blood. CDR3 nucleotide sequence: TGCAGTGCCCCAGGGACTAGTAAAGAGACCCAGTACTTC. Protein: CSAPGTSKETQYF.